This T cell receptor beta chain appears in the sequencing data of a study of T cells in Graves' hyperthyroidism and ophthalmopathy (dated by TCRdb to the late 2010s). Context from the whole study: To identify distinguishing TCR V-J signatures, a discovery cohort of some 100 patients was used, comprising some 43 with Graves' ophthalmopathy and 57 with stable Graves' hyperthyroidism. Prospective prediction of ophthalmopathy was tested in an independent validation cohort of fewer than 20 hyperthyroidism patients and 17 patients who later progressed to ophthalmopathy. In about 6 Graves' hyperthyroidism patients, the study also compared T-cell repertoires from thyroid tissue with T-cell repertoires from blood. After sampling, hyperthyroidism patients received methimazole starting at 30 mg daily, and ophthalmopathy patients received high-dose intravenous methylprednisolone. For training and testing, the 95 to 100 patients in the discovery cohort were randomly divided in a 7:3 ratio. According to the paper, TCR Vbeta CDR3 sequencing was carried out on over 130 peripheral blood samples, which came from fewer than 50 ophthalmopathy, approximately 72 hyperthyroidism and around 17 progressor patients. The investigation overall reported the following: Sample size was not statistically predetermined, and blinding of investigators to group allocation was not performed. In cross-validation, a model built on a 13 V-J signature told ophthalmopathy apart from stable hyperthyroidism with 87.88% sensitivity and about 81% specificity, and in testing the same model reached 80%/75%. In validation, the model predicted progression to ophthalmopathy with around 71% sensitivity and over 72% specificity, a median of 6.5 months before onset. Most expanded thyroid clonotypes (frequency above 0.001) were also detected in blood, a finding suggesting that blood repertoires may reflect thyroid immune responses.

A patient counted as having stable Graves' hyperthyroidism if no progression to ophthalmopathy occurred over 18 months of follow-up. The hyperthyroidism patients were between 18 and 65 years old and newly diagnosed, with a disease duration of less than 2 months. Any patient with an uncontrolled infection, another autoimmune disease, pregnancy or lactation was excluded. Diagnoses were based on clinical symptoms, serum thyroxine and TRAb, thyroid ultrasound and orbital computed tomography. Trizol reagent was used to extract total RNA, and RNA quality was then checked on an Agilent 2100 Bioanalyzer. V sheds 3 bases and J sheds 11 bases, leaving 22 bases between their ends. The germline V gene supplies CDR1 KGHDR and CDR2 SFDVKD. The CDR3 runs 16 residues from the cysteine to the phenylalanine. Solely the CDR3 DNA is kept, with 48 bases framed from the first base. Worth noting for this clonotype: It lacks a known antigen. It has no much larger one-base neighbor in the sample; base qualities were not kept.

TCR beta CDR3 regions were amplified from RNA transcripts. For the first round of RT-PCR on the TCR CDR3, the HTBI primer set was used together with the Qiagen OneStep RT-PCR kit. Libraries were constructed in a second round of multiplex PCR, after which size selection and purification were carried out. Sequencing of the libraries was done on an Illumina HiSeq2000 using paired-end 100 bp reads. Per the source publication's procedure: Raw data were processed with SOAPnuke, discarding reads with adapters, uncalled bases, mean Phred below 15, or no exact constant-primer or identifier match. High-quality paired reads were merged with COPE v1.2.5, and unique nucleotide sequences were defined as clonotypes. MiTCR v1.1 was used to align the clonotypes against IMGT TRBV, TRBD and TRBJ reference segments. Only V-J combinations with frequency above 0.0001, covering approximately 99% of repertoires, were analysed. The TCS score was defined as F50 (clonal expansion) divided by E x V (chaos), with BLOSUM62-based TCRdist calculated between CDR3 peptides within each V-J. Welch's t-statistics and random forest reduced roughly 540 V-J features to fewer than 15, which were used in a naive Bayes classifier (R e1071). TCRdb reprocessed the public reads (quality trimming at Q25 with fastp, clone calling with MiXCR) and kept in-frame beta chains. Entries that share a CDR3 protein sequence are merged under the most common genes and DNA. These V and J calls are TCRdb output, not the study's own analysis. The sample records hundreds of thousands of distinct CDR3 sequences, 35% to 55% of which are singletons. Jointly, the top ten make up roughly 8.2% of the sample.

This sequence was found in a young woman with Graves' hyperthyroidism. Donor details come from another sample of the same person, matched by shared clones. Recombination joined TRBV24-1 with TRBJ1-5; the D gene lacks a confident call. The sequencing sample was made of peripheral blood or thyroid tissue (not recorded which). The bases are TGTGCCACCAGTGATACAGCGGGAGAGGGTACAGAGACCCAGCATTTT. Its amino acids are CATSDTAGEGTETQHF.